These 6 T cell receptor beta chains originate from one sample sequenced in a study of blood T cell repertoires in COVID-19. Profiling relied on immunoSEQ multiplex PCR, and the TCRdb table lists in-frame clones only, not all of them. This repertoire shows 200,000 to 250,000 clones, roughly four fifths found once; its top ten account for approximately 4.5%. The sample consisted of peripheral blood. Receptor source: a woman between 70 and 85 years old with acute or convalescent COVID-19.

The chain has TRBV1 and TRBJ1-5; TRBD1, the table's D call, was not compared with the DNA. TRBV1 is assigned pseudogene status. The CDR3 loop spans 19 amino acids. CDR3 coding DNA: TGCACCAGCAGCCACAAGGAGGACAGGGGGCTGGGGAGCAATCAGCCCCAGCATTTT. This codes for CTSSHKEDRGLGSNQPQHF.

This chain joins TRBV5-1 and TRBJ2-7; D may be TRBD1 (6 bases). Deletions cut 1 base from V and 2 bases from J, with 16 bases between. Looked up from germline, CDR1 is SGHRS and CDR2 is YFSETQ. The CDR3 runs to 16 residues. The CDR3 spells CASSLSPQGATYEQYF. In nucleotides, the CDR3 is TGCGCCAGCAGCTTGTCCCCACAGGGAGCAACCTACGAGCAGTACTTC. Combining the CDR3 with reference TRBV5-1 and TRBJ2-7 gives the whole variable domain KAGVTQTPRYLIKTRGQQVTLSCSPISGHRSVSWYQQTPGQGLQFLFEYFSETQRNKGNFPGRFSGRQFSNSRSEMNVSTLELGDSALYLCASSLSPQGATYEQYFGPGTRLTVT.

This chain connects TRBV4-1 to TRBJ1-6; D is ambiguous. Between the trimmed V and J ends, which lost 1 base and 7 bases, there was a span of 14 bases. Germline V gene lookup returns CDR1 MGHRA and CDR2 YSYEKL. The CDR3 covers 16 residues. The DNA of the CDR3 is TGCGCCAGCAGCCAAGTAGGGAGGGTACCCAATTCACCCCTCCACTTT. Protein sequence: CASSQVGRVPNSPLHF.

This clone was detected a few times. The chain is built from TRBV5-1 and TRBJ2-3; TRBD2 is a possible D gene (5 bases). The germline gives CDR1 SGHRS, CDR2 YFSETQ. This CDR3 is 14 amino acids long. Trimming removed 0 bases at V and 5 bases at J, with 10 bases between. The CDR3 coding sequence is TGCGCCAGCAGCTTGGGAGGACTGGGAGATACGCAGTATTTT. Amino acids: CASSLGGLGDTQYF.

The genes are TRBV7-2 and TRBJ1-5, with 8 positions matching TRBD1. After removal of 2 bases from V and 6 bases from J, the junction contained 0 bases not matched to a gene. CDR3 length: 13 residues. Germline CDR1 reads SGHTA; CDR2 reads FQGNSA. The CDR3 spells CASSLQGAQPQHF. The CDR3 nucleotides read TGTGCCAGCAGCTTACAGGGGGCTCAGCCCCAGCATTTT.

This rearrangement joins TRBV11-2 to TRBJ1-1, with D possibly TRBD1 on 5 matching bases. Germline CDR1 SGHAT, CDR2 FQNNGV. V lost 5 bases to trimming and J lost 2 bases, with 15 bases between them. The CDR3 is made up of 15 amino acids. The CDR3 reads CASSLDGGGNTEAFF. The CDR3 region has the DNA TGTGCCAGCAGCCTTGATGGGGGAGGAAACACTGAAGCTTTCTTT.